This TCR beta chain was observed in a study of T cell repertoires in ileal Crohn's disease. Overall study context: Biopsies of the neoterminal ileum at postoperative colonoscopy form M6 samples. General study results and limits: Clonality above 26.8% at surgery always came with endoscopic recurrence. Mucosal expansions were suggested to be mainly CD8 T cells. Endoscopy was done a median roughly 6.9 months after surgery.

Time point noted: neoterminal ileum biopsy at postoperative endoscopy, about 6 months after surgery. Sequenced by immunoSEQ multiplex PCR; TCRdb stores in-frame clones only, minus some. Of about 62,000 clones detected, around nine tenths appear once; the ten largest clones hold roughly 2%. As for this clone: As yet, its antigen is unknown.

Sequenced sample: ileal tissue. This sequence originates from an adult with Crohn's disease.

DNA of the CDR3: TGTGCCAGCTCACCCCGTGGTTGGGACTTCGGCTACGAGCAGTACGTC. This gives the protein CASSPRGWDFGYEQYV. The chain combines TRBV18 with TRBJ2-7; the D gene is possibly TRBD2 (6 bases). From germline, CDR1 is KGHSH and CDR2 LQKENI. Trimming left V 3 bases short and J 3 bases short, with 18 bases between. This CDR3 has 16 residues.